This is a list of T cell receptor beta chains from one sample in a study of shared clonotypes between healthy human individuals. Measured with immunoSEQ multiplex PCR; TCRdb has only the in-frame clones, and not every one. This sample has over a million clones; around 78% occur once, and the top ten carry 0.5% to 0.6%. Sequencing was carried out using memory CD4+ T cells from PBMCs. The receptors derive from a man aged 18 to 35 in good health. Some clones in this sample may be carry-over from other donors' samples. Each CDR3 is given with its conserved first and last residue. D genes are given only for firm matches. A clone size is listed for some rows: how often the clone was seen (once, few, many), or a class if it is expanded.

clone_size j_call v_call d_call cdr3_length cdr3_aa cdr3_nt
few TRBJ2-5 TRBV18 NA 12 CASSQIEETQYF TGTGCCAGCTCACAAATCGAAGAGACCCAGTACTTC
NA TRBJ2-7 TRBV5-4 NA 13 CASRDTSSYEQYF TGTGCCAGCCGGGACACCAGCTCCTACGAGCAGTACTTC
NA TRBJ2-6 TRBV19 NA 14 CASRTGVGANVLTF TGTGCCAGTAGGACAGGAGTCGGGGCCAACGTCCTGACTTTC
few TRBJ1-1 TRBV7-8 NA 13 CASSSRTVTEAFF TGTGCCAGCAGCTCCCGGACAGTCACTGAAGCTTTCTTT
NA TRBJ1-1 TRBV29-1 NA 13 CSVVGRRDTEAFF TGCAGCGTTGTGGGCCGGCGGGACACTGAAGCTTTCTTT
NA TRBJ1-1 TRBV7-8 TRBD1 16 CASSLEGAGVNTEAFF TGTGCCAGCAGCTTAGAGGGGGCTGGAGTGAACACTGAAGCTTTCTTT
few TRBJ1-4 TRBV4-1 NA 13 CASSQVVWEKLFF TGCGCCAGCAGCCAAGTGGTTTGGGAAAAACTGTTTTTT
once TRBJ2-5 TRBV29-1 NA 11 CSVASGETQYF TGCAGCGTTGCGAGCGGAGAGACCCAGTACTTC
NA TRBJ2-7 TRBV30 TRBD2 16 CAWSLLAGGPSNEQYF TGTGCCTGGAGTCTTTTAGCGGGAGGGCCCTCCAACGAGCAGTACTTC
NA TRBJ2-5 TRBV5-1 TRBD2 16 CASSLGGLAEGETQYF TGCGCCAGCAGCTTGGGCGGACTAGCGGAAGGGGAGACCCAGTACTTC
NA TRBJ2-1 TRBV21-1 NA 16 CASSKAGLTGSNEQFF TGTGCCAGCAGCAAAGCGGGACTTACCGGGAGCAATGAGCAGTTCTTC
NA TRBJ2-2 TRBV9 NA 14 CASSVQLRGGELFF TGTGCCAGCAGCGTACAACTACGGGGCGGGGAGCTGTTTTTT
NA TRBJ1-1 TRBV7-3 NA 15 CASSLITVGRTEAFF TGTGCCAGCAGCTTAATCACGGTCGGGCGAACTGAAGCTTTCTTT
NA TRBJ1-2 TRBV2 TRBD1 16 CASSEANAGQAYGYTF TGTGCCAGCAGTGAAGCAAACGCAGGACAGGCCTATGGCTACACCTTC
NA TRBJ1-1 TRBV6-8 NA 16 CASSYLADTMNTEAFF TGTGCCAGCAGTTACCTGGCAGACACAATGAACACTGAAGCTTTCTTT
NA TRBJ1-5 TRBV19 NA 17 CASSGLNRVYRNQPQHF TGTGCCAGTAGTGGGCTGAACAGGGTGTATCGCAATCAGCCCCAGCATTTT
NA TRBJ2-7 TRBV7-2 NA 14 CASSTEAGLYEQYF TGTGCCAGCAGCACGGAAGCGGGCCTCTACGAGCAGTACTTC
NA TRBJ2-7 TRBV25-1 TRBD2 14 CAREMSGASYEQYF TGTGCCAGGGAAATGAGCGGGGCTTCCTACGAGCAGTACTTC
NA TRBJ2-2 TRBV7-2 NA 13 CASSRTDPGELFF TGTGCCAGCAGTCGAACAGATCCCGGGGAGCTGTTTTTT
NA TRBJ1-1 TRBV6-1 TRBD1 18 CASSAALRGRVWDTEAFF TGTGCCAGCAGTGCGGCCCTCAGGGGGCGCGTATGGGACACTGAAGCTTTCTTT
few TRBJ1-1 TRBV6-1 NA 15 CASSVGWGLNTEAFF TGTGCCAGCAGTGTTGGGTGGGGCTTGAACACTGAAGCTTTCTTT
NA TRBJ1-4 TRBV6-1 TRBD1 15 CASNSATGTGRKLFF TGTGCCAGCAATTCAGCTACCGGGACAGGGAGAAAACTGTTTTTT
NA TRBJ2-3 TRBV7-2 TRBD2 13 CASSARTSSAQYF TGTGCCAGCAGCGCCCGGACTAGCTCTGCGCAGTATTTT
NA TRBJ2-3 TRBV9 TRBD2 16 CASSAFIAGAGDTQYF TGTGCCAGCAGCGCCTTCATAGCGGGAGCGGGGGATACGCAGTATTTT
once TRBJ1-2 TRBV9 NA 15 CASSVATWSTMGYTF TGTGCCAGCAGCGTAGCTACTTGGTCCACCATGGGCTACACCTTC
NA TRBJ2-1 TRBV20-1 NA 11 CSGRSYNEQFF TGCAGCGGGAGATCCTACAATGAGCAGTTCTTC
NA TRBJ2-7 TRBV6-6 NA 11 CASSEGWEQYF TGTGCCAGCAGCGAGGGGTGGGAGCAGTACTTC
NA TRBJ2-6 TRBV7-2 TRBD1 19 CASSPNQGAAKSGANVLTF TGTGCCAGCAGCCCTAACCAGGGGGCCGCCAAGTCTGGGGCCAACGTCCTGACTTTC
NA TRBJ2-3 TRBV28 NA 12 CASSLSWDTQYF TGTGCCAGCAGTTTATCCTGGGATACGCAGTATTTT
many TRBJ2-7 TRBV27 NA 15 CATRRPGARRSEQYF TGTGCCACCCGGCGGCCGGGGGCCCGGCGGTCCGAGCAGTACTTC
few TRBJ1-1 TRBV9 NA 14 CASSVAQGSTEAFF TGTGCCAGCAGCGTAGCGCAGGGTTCCACTGAAGCTTTCTTT